The TCR beta chain under discussion was sequenced for a study of T cells in Graves' hyperthyroidism and ophthalmopathy. Diagnosing involved the use of clinical symptoms, serum thyroxine and TRAb, thyroid ultrasound and orbital computed tomography. CDR3 length equals 15 residues. CDR1 and CDR2 from the germline V gene are SEHNR and FQNEAQ (reference sequence). Trimming took off 6 bases at V and 0 bases at J, with 11 bases between the two ends. Amplified regions were TCR beta CDR3 sequences from RNA transcripts. With the HTBI primer set, the TCR CDR3 went through a first round of RT-PCR. TCRdb fed the multiplex PCR reads into MiXCR, producing one record per CDR3 protein. The profile shows 600,000 to 850,000 distinct CDR3 sequences, roughly a sixth of them singletons.

The chain links TRBV7-9 to TRBJ2-2; D not resolved. Sequencing was done on a sample of blood. This sequence originates from a woman in her 50s with Graves' hyperthyroidism that later progressed to Graves' ophthalmopathy. CDR3 sequence (DNA): TGTGCCAGCAGTGCCGGGCCTACGAACACCGGGGAGCTGTTTTTT. Translating gives CASSAGPTNTGELFF. Filled out from reference TRBV7-9 and TRBJ2-2, the complete variable domain reads DTGVSQNPRHKITKRGQNVTFRCDPISEHNRLYWYRQTLGQGPEFLTYFQNEAQLEKSRLLSDRFSAERPKGSFSTLEIQRTEQGDSAMYLCASSAGPTNTGELFFGEGSRLTVL.